This is a list of T cell receptor beta chains from one sample in a study of blood T cell repertoires in COVID-19. Method: immunoSEQ multiplex PCR; TCRdb's copy keeps in-frame clones and lacks some. The sample yields 430,000 or so clones, over 75% seen once. Sequencing was performed on PBMCs or T cells enriched from blood (not recorded which). These receptors were collected from a woman aged 18-29 years who had been exposed to COVID-19. The CDR3 runs from the conserved cysteine through the conserved F or W. Fields, in order: clone size, V gene, J gene, D gene, CDR3 protein, CDR3 DNA. The D gene is left open where the match is weak. Expanded clones are given a class, and other clones once, few, many or no size at all.

-,TRBV6-5,TRBJ1-1,TRBD1,CASSSPDRGAFF,TGTGCCAGCAGTTCGCCCGACAGGGGAGCTTTCTTT
few,TRBV18,TRBJ2-1,TRBD2,CASSSLTSGGADEQFF,TGTGCCAGCTCATCCTTGACTAGCGGGGGGGCCGATGAGCAGTTCTTC
-,TRBV13,TRBJ2-2,TRBD2,CASSLVPTSGLVTGELFF,TGTGCCAGCAGCTTAGTTCCCACTAGCGGGTTGGTGACCGGGGAGCTGTTTTTT
-,TRBV7-8,TRBJ1-6,-,CASSRTDSPLHF,TGTGCCAGCAGCCGGACAGATTCACCCCTCCACTTT
-,TRBV24-1,TRBJ2-1,TRBD1,CATSDFSRGLSYNEQFF,TGTGCCACCAGTGATTTCTCGAGGGGGCTCTCCTACAATGAGCAGTTCTTC
-,TRBV4-3,TRBJ1-1,TRBD1,CASSLRTGQGVQTEAFF,TGCGCCAGCAGCTTACGTACAGGACAGGGGGTTCAGACTGAAGCTTTCTTT
-,TRBV5-5,TRBJ1-5,-,CASSPLDSPGQPQHF,TGTGCCAGCAGCCCTTTGGACAGCCCGGGTCAGCCCCAGCATTTT
-,TRBV28,TRBJ1-5,TRBD1,CASRHDRGPQHF,TGTGCCAGCAGACACGACAGGGGACCCCAGCATTTT
once,TRBV9,TRBJ2-7,TRBD1,CASREKRQGYEQYF,TGTGCCAGCAGAGAGAAGAGACAGGGATACGAGCAGTACTTC
-,TRBV18,TRBJ2-7,-,CASSPLGSSGSYEQYF,TGTGCCAGCTCACCATTGGGCTCATCTGGATCCTACGAGCAGTACTTC
-,TRBV5-1,TRBJ1-1,TRBD1,CASSRDRGLNTEAFF,TGCGCCAGCAGCCGGGACAGGGGGCTGAACACTGAAGCTTTCTTT
once,TRBV7-3,TRBJ2-3,TRBD2,CASSPRTSGGLSTDTQYF,TGTGCCAGCAGCCCACGGACTAGCGGGGGACTTAGCACAGATACGCAGTATTTT
-,TRBV28,TRBJ1-2,TRBD1,CASSQGQGDYGYTF,TGTGCCAGCAGTCAGGGACAGGGAGACTATGGCTACACCTTC
-,TRBV28,TRBJ2-2,-,CASRPVSANTGELFF,TGTGCCAGCAGACCCGTTAGCGCCAACACCGGGGAGCTGTTTTTT
-,TRBV7-6,TRBJ2-2,TRBD1,CASSSNRGRLATGELFF,TGTGCCAGCAGCTCCAACAGGGGGCGCTTAGCCACCGGGGAGCTGTTTTTT
-,TRBV5-4,TRBJ1-6,-,CASSLGVSPLHF,TGTGCCAGCAGCTTAGGGGTTTCACCCCTCCACTTT
-,TRBV11-3,TRBJ2-3,TRBD2,CASSLDRWAGGRADTQYF,TGTGCCAGCAGCTTAGATAGATGGGCGGGAGGGCGCGCAGATACGCAGTATTTT
-,TRBV15,TRBJ2-1,TRBD2,CATSRGATGLAAYNEQFF,TGTGCCACCAGCAGAGGAGCTACGGGACTAGCGGCCTACAATGAGCAGTTCTTC
-,TRBV5-1,TRBJ1-5,TRBD1,CASSLGDSSKNQPQHF,TGCGCCAGCAGCCTAGGGGACAGCTCAAAAAATCAGCCCCAGCATTTT
-,TRBV11-2,TRBJ2-2,TRBD1,CASKPLPGTGAGELFF,TGTGCCAGCAAACCACTTCCCGGGACAGGGGCCGGGGAGCTGTTTTTT
-,TRBV6-5,TRBJ1-2,TRBD1,CASRYNTGGNGYTF,TGTGCCAGCAGATATAATACAGGGGGAAATGGCTACACCTTC
-,TRBV9,TRBJ2-7,TRBD1,CASSVAGTGAYEQYF,TGTGCCAGCAGCGTAGCTGGGACAGGGGCCTACGAGCAGTACTTC
-,TRBV25-1,TRBJ2-3,TRBD1,CASSEPTGGFADTQYF,TGTGCCAGCAGTGAACCCACAGGGGGCTTTGCAGATACGCAGTATTTT
-,TRBV5-5,TRBJ2-2,-,CASSLFSNTGELFF,TGTGCCAGCAGCTTGTTCTCGAACACCGGGGAGCTGTTTTTT
-,TRBV5-1,TRBJ2-1,TRBD2,CASALAESLLAVYNEQFF,TGCGCCAGCGCGCTCGCCGAATCTTTACTAGCGGTCTACAATGAGCAGTTCTTC
-,TRBV7-2,TRBJ2-7,TRBD1,CASSFGTGPRYEQYF,TGTGCCAGCAGCTTTGGGACAGGACCCCGCTACGAGCAGTACTTC
once,TRBV21-1,TRBJ2-2,-,CASSKALGGQGRNGELFF,TGTGCCAGCAGCAAAGCCCTAGGAGGACAGGGAAGGAACGGGGAGCTGTTTTTT
few,TRBV27,TRBJ1-6,-,CASSFDSRYNSPLHF,TGTGCCAGCAGTTTCGACAGTCGGTATAATTCACCCCTCCACTTT
-,TRBV9,TRBJ2-7,TRBD2,CASSIGLAGTYEQYF,TGTGCCAGCAGCATCGGACTAGCGGGGACCTACGAGCAGTACTTC
-,TRBV27,TRBJ2-3,TRBD2,CASRRGIRTSGNRPGGTDTQYF,TGTGCCAGCAGGAGGGGTATAAGGACTAGCGGGAATAGACCTGGGGGCACAGATACGCAGTATTTT
once,TRBV4-3,TRBJ1-1,TRBD1,CASSPGTGFTEAFF,TGCGCCAGCAGCCCCGGGACAGGGTTTACTGAAGCTTTCTTT
-,TRBV4-2,TRBJ1-1,TRBD1,CASSLTGITEAFF,TGTGCCAGCAGTTTGACAGGGATCACTGAAGCTTTCTTT
-,TRBV18,TRBJ2-5,-,CASSRDFQETQYF,TGTGCCAGCTCTCGGGACTTCCAAGAGACCCAGTACTTC
-,TRBV15,TRBJ1-6,TRBD1,CATSRDRRGRNSPLHF,TGTGCCACCAGCAGAGATCGGAGGGGGCGTAATTCACCCCTCCACTTT
-,TRBV5-1,TRBJ1-1,-,CASSLEGGMNTEAFF,TGCGCCAGCAGCTTGGAAGGGGGAATGAACACTGAAGCTTTCTTT
-,TRBV29-1,TRBJ1-2,TRBD1,CSVDRDSIDYGYTF,TGCAGCGTTGATAGGGACAGTATAGACTATGGCTACACCTTC
-,TRBV5-1,TRBJ2-1,TRBD2,CASSLVAGGYNEQFF,TGCGCCAGCAGCTTGGTAGCGGGGGGTTACAATGAGCAGTTCTTC
-,TRBV4-1,TRBJ2-5,TRBD1,CASSPHSRGLEEETQYF,TGCGCCAGCAGCCCCCACTCCAGGGGGCTGGAAGAGGAGACCCAGTACTTC
-,TRBV4-1,TRBJ2-3,-,CASSPSPAVPGIYTDTQYF,TGCGCCAGCAGCCCATCCCCCGCCGTGCCAGGGATTTACACAGATACGCAGTATTTT
-,TRBV2,TRBJ2-5,-,CASSEPGTAGGTQYF,TGTGCCAGCAGTGAACCCGGGACTGCCGGAGGGACCCAGTACTTC
few,TRBV5-4,TRBJ2-7,-,CASSLAGEQYF,TGTGCCAGCAGCTTGGCCGGGGAGCAGTACTTC
-,TRBV6-6,TRBJ2-1,TRBD2,CASSREGTYNEQFF,TGTGCCAGCAGTCGGGAGGGAACATACAATGAGCAGTTCTTC
-,TRBV28,TRBJ1-5,TRBD1,CASRRTGDSNQPQHF,TGTGCCAGCAGACGGACAGGGGATAGCAATCAGCCCCAGCATTTT
-,TRBV3-1/TRBV3-2,TRBJ1-5,-,CASSHSHRGGNQPQHF,TGTGCCAGCAGCCATAGTCACCGGGGAGGCAATCAGCCCCAGCATTTT
-,TRBV6-5,TRBJ2-7,-,CASSYQGRTYEQYF,TGTGCCAGCAGTTACCAGGGGCGTACCTACGAGCAGTACTTC
-,TRBV4-1,TRBJ1-1,-,CASSQDAASTEAFF,TGCGCCAGCAGCCAAGATGCGGCTAGCACTGAAGCTTTCTTT
-,TRBV28,TRBJ1-3,-,CASSFYSGNTIYF,TGTGCCAGCAGTTTCTACTCTGGAAACACCATATATTTT
-,TRBV19,TRBJ1-2,TRBD1,CASSKTGYSGYTF,TGTGCCAGTAGTAAGACAGGGTATAGCGGCTACACCTTC
-,TRBV2,TRBJ2-7,-,CASSGTATSYEQYF,TGTGCCAGCAGTGGGACAGCCACGTCCTACGAGCAGTACTTC
-,TRBV24-1,TRBJ1-3,-,CATSDSSGNTIYF,TGTGCCACCAGTGACAGCTCTGGAAACACCATATATTTT
-,TRBV6-5,TRBJ2-1,TRBD2,CASSYRTSGVYNEQFF,TGTGCCAGCAGTTATAGGACTAGCGGGGTCTACAATGAGCAGTTCTTC
-,TRBV11-1,TRBJ1-1,-,CASSLDGEVNTEAFF,TGTGCCAGCAGCTTAGATGGAGAGGTGAACACTGAAGCTTTCTTT
-,TRBV5-1,TRBJ2-7,TRBD2,CASSPLTSGPVGEQYF,TGCGCCAGCAGCCCCCTCACTAGCGGGCCGGTAGGAGAGCAGTACTTC
-,TRBV28,TRBJ2-7,TRBD2,CASSSGLAVTYEQYF,TGTGCCAGCAGCTCGGGACTAGCGGTTACCTACGAGCAGTACTTC
-,TRBV27,TRBJ2-7,TRBD1,CASSLYGTGAYEQYF,TGTGCCAGCAGTTTATACGGGACAGGGGCCTACGAGCAGTACTTC
-,TRBV27,TRBJ1-6,-,CASSSHSSYNSPLHF,TGTGCCAGCAGTTCCCACAGCTCCTATAATTCACCCCTCCACTTT
-,TRBV15,TRBJ2-7,TRBD2,CATSSDPGTSSLEQYF,TGTGCCACCAGCAGCGACCCCGGGACTAGCTCCCTCGAGCAGTACTTC
-,TRBV7-2,TRBJ1-6,-,CASSHGGTAGYNSPLHF,TGTGCCAGCAGCCACGGGGGGACGGCAGGGTATAATTCACCCCTCCACTTT
-,TRBV19,TRBJ2-2,TRBD1,CASSQGTGIYTGELFF,TGTGCCAGTAGTCAAGGGACAGGGATTTACACCGGGGAGCTGTTTTTT
-,TRBV29-1,TRBJ1-3,TRBD1,CSQLQGNTIYF,TGCAGCCAATTACAGGGGAACACCATATATTTT